The subject of this entry is one TCR beta chain. No antigen is known for it. V shed 4 bases and J shed 0 bases, with 7 bases lying between them. This CDR3 spans 13 amino acids. Germline assignment: CDR1 SEHNR and CDR2 FQNEAQ (reference sequence). The source of the sample is a study of cytomegalovirus exposure and HLA in healthy donors. The study, taken as a whole, reports: Researchers counted about 150 TCR beta chains as cytomegalovirus-associated. Across donors, presence/absence analyses took sequencing depth to be roughly uniform.

Vbeta (60) and Jbeta (13) primers were used in the PCR. As originally analysed: Some 10 million of the about 80 million unique TCR beta chains counted in a later analysis were shared. Clones were sequenced by immunoSEQ multiplex PCR, and TCRdb holds only the in-frame ones, with some missing. That table furnishes V, J and clone size, whereas the DNA furnished D and trimming. The profile covers roughly 98,000 clones, with about two thirds appearing a single time and about 5% taken by the ten largest. These donors, healthy bone marrow donors, were studied. The clonotype comes from a woman in her 30s in good health and CMV-seropositive. The sequenced sample consisted of PBMCs. The chain is built from TRBV7-9 and TRBJ2-7, with D uncertain. The CDR3 nucleotides read TGTGCCAGCAGCTACCCGAGCTCCTACGAGCAGTACTTC. This translates into CASSYPSSYEQYF. Combining the CDR3 with reference TRBV7-9 and TRBJ2-7 gives the whole variable domain DTGVSQNPRHKITKRGQNVTFRCDPISEHNRLYWYRQTLGQGPEFLTYFQNEAQLEKSRLLSDRFSAERPKGSFSTLEIQRTEQGDSAMYLCASSYPSSYEQYFGPGTRLTVT.